This is a list of T cell receptor beta chains from one sample in a study of OX40 agonist ivuxolimab in advanced cancers. Using immunoSEQ multiplex PCR, the repertoire was profiled, and TCRdb retains in-frame clones only, with some absent. The table shows tens of thousands of clones, with 70% to 90% occurring only once. The sequences come from CD4+ or CD8+ T cells sorted from blood, collected in a trial of the OX40 agonist ivuxolimab. The receptors come from an adult with an advanced solid tumor such as melanoma, head and neck, liver or kidney cancer. Each CDR3 is given with its conserved first and last residue. Each record gives: clone size, J gene, V gene, D gene, CDR3 DNA, CDR3 protein. A D gene is named only where the DNA matches it firmly. Clone size is given for some rows only: seen once, a few or many times, or a class if the clone is expanded.

abundance: NA; j_gene: TRBJ1-5; v_gene: TRBV6-5; d_gene: NA; CDR3nt: TGTGCCAGCAGTTACAACCCGCCCCAGCATTTT; CDR3aa: CASSYNPPQHF
abundance: NA; j_gene: TRBJ2-7; v_gene: TRBV11-2; d_gene: NA; CDR3nt: TGTGCCAGCAGCTTACCCTACAGGGACTACGAGCAGTACTTC; CDR3aa: CASSLPYRDYEQYF
abundance: NA; j_gene: TRBJ2-1; v_gene: TRBV27; d_gene: NA; CDR3nt: TGTGCCAGCAGTTTTAAGCCTAGCTCCTACAATGAGCAGTTCTTC; CDR3aa: CASSFKPSSYNEQFF
abundance: NA; j_gene: TRBJ2-3; v_gene: TRBV29-1; d_gene: TRBD1; CDR3nt: TGCAGCGTTGAAGAATGGGGCAGGGGGAAGGATACGCAGTATTTT; CDR3aa: CSVEEWGRGKDTQYF
abundance: NA; j_gene: TRBJ1-5; v_gene: TRBV10-3; d_gene: NA; CDR3nt: TGTGCCAGCGGATTACAGGGTAGTCAGCCCCAGCATTTT; CDR3aa: CASGLQGSQPQHF
abundance: NA; j_gene: TRBJ1-2; v_gene: TRBV19; d_gene: TRBD1; CDR3nt: TGTGCCAGTAGTATCGGACAGGGGCCCAACTATGGCTACACCTTC; CDR3aa: CASSIGQGPNYGYTF
abundance: NA; j_gene: TRBJ2-1; v_gene: TRBV7-6; d_gene: TRBD2; CDR3nt: TGTGCCAGCAGCTTAGGCGGGACTAGCGGATATGAGCAGTTCTTC; CDR3aa: CASSLGGTSGYEQFF
abundance: few; j_gene: TRBJ1-2; v_gene: TRBV9; d_gene: TRBD1; CDR3nt: TGTGCCAGCAGCGTAGGACAGGGGCGAAACTATGGCTACACCTTC; CDR3aa: CASSVGQGRNYGYTF
abundance: NA; j_gene: TRBJ1-3; v_gene: TRBV27; d_gene: NA; CDR3nt: TGTGCCAGCAGTCGCGGGGCGATTAGCTCTGGAAACACCATATATTTT; CDR3aa: CASSRGAISSGNTIYF
abundance: NA; j_gene: TRBJ2-7; v_gene: TRBV6-1; d_gene: NA; CDR3nt: TGTGCCAGCAATGGGGCAGGTTCCTACGAGCAGTACTTC; CDR3aa: CASNGAGSYEQYF
abundance: NA; j_gene: TRBJ2-7; v_gene: TRBV6-1; d_gene: NA; CDR3nt: TGTGCCAGATTTGGACTGCCCCTGGAGCAGTACTTC; CDR3aa: CARFGLPLEQYF
abundance: NA; j_gene: TRBJ1-2; v_gene: TRBV13; d_gene: NA; CDR3nt: TGTGCCAGCAGCTTAGGCCCCCCGGGACACTATGGCTACACCTTC; CDR3aa: CASSLGPPGHYGYTF
abundance: NA; j_gene: TRBJ2-1; v_gene: TRBV9; d_gene: NA; CDR3nt: TGTGCCAGCGGGGGGATGTACAATGAGCAGTTCTTC; CDR3aa: CASGGMYNEQFF
abundance: NA; j_gene: TRBJ2-3; v_gene: TRBV23-1; d_gene: NA; CDR3nt: TGCGCCAGCAGTCAAATCAGACGACCCACAGATACGCAGTATTTT; CDR3aa: CASSQIRRPTDTQYF
abundance: NA; j_gene: TRBJ1-1; v_gene: TRBV11-2; d_gene: NA; CDR3nt: TGTGCCAGCAGCTTTTGGGTGTCGGAGATGAACACTGAAGCTTTCTTT; CDR3aa: CASSFWVSEMNTEAFF
abundance: NA; j_gene: TRBJ1-1; v_gene: TRBV27; d_gene: TRBD1; CDR3nt: TGTGCCAGCAGTTGGACAGGGTTTGCTGAAGCTTTCTTT; CDR3aa: CASSWTGFAEAFF
abundance: NA; j_gene: TRBJ1-2; v_gene: TRBV9; d_gene: TRBD1; CDR3nt: TGTGCCAGCAGCGCTGACAGGGTGGCGTTGGCGGGAGGCTACACCTTC; CDR3aa: CASSADRVALAGGYTF
abundance: once; j_gene: TRBJ1-4; v_gene: TRBV19; d_gene: NA; CDR3nt: TGTGCCAGTAGTATACCGACCCCGGGACGGAAAAGGGAAAAACTGTTTTTT; CDR3aa: CASSIPTPGRKREKLFF
abundance: NA; j_gene: TRBJ1-2; v_gene: TRBV5-5; d_gene: NA; CDR3nt: TGTGCCAGCAGCTTGGGGGACATAGGTTTTTATGGCTACACCTTC; CDR3aa: CASSLGDIGFYGYTF
abundance: NA; j_gene: TRBJ2-1; v_gene: TRBV29-1; d_gene: NA; CDR3nt: TGCAGCGCTCTGACAGGCAGCTCCTACAATGAGCAGTTCTTC; CDR3aa: CSALTGSSYNEQFF
abundance: NA; j_gene: TRBJ1-5; v_gene: TRBV19; d_gene: TRBD1; CDR3nt: TGTGCCAGTAGTACCAGGACAGGGCCGAATGAGCCCCAGCATTTT; CDR3aa: CASSTRTGPNEPQHF
abundance: NA; j_gene: TRBJ1-2; v_gene: TRBV5-1; d_gene: TRBD1; CDR3nt: TGCGCCAGCAGTCCAGGGGGTCCAGGTTACTATGGCTACACCTTC; CDR3aa: CASSPGGPGYYGYTF
abundance: NA; j_gene: TRBJ1-6; v_gene: TRBV19; d_gene: NA; CDR3nt: TGTGCCAGTAGCAGTTGGGGTTCGCCCCTCCACTTT; CDR3aa: CASSSWGSPLHF
abundance: NA; j_gene: TRBJ2-7; v_gene: TRBV10-3; d_gene: NA; CDR3nt: TGTGCCAGCAGTTACCCAGGACAGACCTACGAGCAGTACTTC; CDR3aa: CASSYPGQTYEQYF
abundance: few; j_gene: TRBJ2-1; v_gene: TRBV5-1; d_gene: NA; CDR3nt: TGCGCCAGCAGCTTTACGGGGAGCTCCTACAATGAGCAGTTCTTC; CDR3aa: CASSFTGSSYNEQFF
abundance: NA; j_gene: TRBJ2-3; v_gene: TRBV23-1; d_gene: TRBD2; CDR3nt: TGCGCCAGCAGTCAATTAGGACTAGCGGGAGAGCCAGATACGCAGTATTTT; CDR3aa: CASSQLGLAGEPDTQYF
abundance: NA; j_gene: TRBJ1-6; v_gene: TRBV7-2; d_gene: NA; CDR3nt: TGTGCCAGCAGCAGACGACAGGTTTATTCACCCCTCCACTTT; CDR3aa: CASSRRQVYSPLHF
abundance: NA; j_gene: TRBJ1-6; v_gene: TRBV9; d_gene: TRBD1; CDR3nt: TGTGCCAGCAGCGTAGACGGGACAGGGGGCAGATCACCCCTCCACTTT; CDR3aa: CASSVDGTGGRSPLHF